Below are 21 T cell receptor beta chains sequenced from a single sample in a study of blood T cells in healthy people across ages. It was with a sample-barcoded 5' primer and a J-beta primer mix that a second PCR of roughly 6 to 12 cycles was run. Using its own MiXCR run on the 5' RACE reads, TCRdb lists one record per CDR3 protein. Among more than 650,000 distinct CDR3 sequences listed, 20% to 25% were seen once. Source material: blood. Receptor source: a man in his 70s in good health.

The chain joins TRBV20-1 to TRBJ2-3; unclear D gene. The CDR3 covers 13 residues. CDR1 and CDR2 from the germline V gene are DFQATT and SNEGSKA (reference sequence). V gave up 2 bases and J gave up 5 bases, with 11 bases separating them. The CDR3 DNA sequence: TGCAGTGCTAGACGAGGTCCCCGAGATACGCAGTATTTT. Amino acids: CSARRGPRDTQYF.

This clonotype has a handful of counts. The J gene is TRBJ2-2, the V gene TRBV6-5, with 10 bases identical to TRBD2. With V trimmed by 1 base and J by 5 bases, 4 bases remained unmatched. The CDR3 contains 16 residues. CDR1 is MNHEY and CDR2 is SVGAGI in the germline V gene. CDR3 residues: CASSYLASGSTGELFF. CDR3 nucleotides: TGTGCCAGCAGTTACTTGGCTAGCGGGAGTACCGGGGAGCTGTTTTTT.

The chain uses TRBV18 and TRBJ1-1; D is undetermined. Germline CDR1 and CDR2: KGHSH and LQKENI. V shed 3 bases and J shed 4 bases, with 15 bases lying between them. The CDR3 extends over 15 amino acids. This chain's CDR3 is CASSPSVEGGTEAFF. The CDR3 region has the DNA TGTGCCAGCTCACCCTCCGTAGAGGGCGGCACTGAAGCTTTCTTT.

This clonotype came up a few times. The V call is TRBV10-1, the J call TRBJ2-3, with 8 bases fitting TRBD2. Germline values: CDR1 WNHNN, CDR2 SYGVQD (reference sequence). This CDR3 contains 16 residues. With 0 bases clipped from V and 0 bases from J, the junction kept 2 bases outside the gene matches. CDR3 nucleotides: TGCGCCAGCAGTGAGTCTAGCGGGGCTAGCACAGATACGCAGTATTTT. Encoded protein: CASSESSGASTDTQYF.

There are a few counts of this clonotype. The chain is built from TRBV5-5 and TRBJ1-2; TRBD1 aligns across 7 bases. Trimming removed 1 base from V and 4 bases from J; junction bases left unmatched: 4. CDR1 and CDR2 from the germline V gene are SGHKS and YYEKEE (reference sequence). CDR3 length equals 14 residues. The CDR3 reads CASSLRQGSYGYTF. For the CDR3, the DNA is TGTGCCAGCAGCTTGAGACAGGGCTCCTATGGCTACACCTTC.

This chain uses TRBV7-9 with TRBJ1-1; D remains ambiguous. Per the germline V gene, CDR1 is SEHNR and CDR2 is FQNEAQ (reference sequence). V gave up 3 bases and J gave up 3 bases, with 11 bases separating them. This CDR3 has 14 amino acids. The CDR3 nucleotides read TGTGCCAGCAGCTTTACCTTCGGGGACACTGAAGCTTTCTTT. Translated, it gives CASSFTFGDTEAFF.

This clonotype was seen only a few times. This chain links TRBV20-1 with TRBJ2-5; no definite D call. CDR3 length: 13 amino acids. Germline CDR1 and CDR2: DFQATT and SNEGSKA (reference sequence). V lost 0 bases, J lost 3 bases, and 8 bases lay in between. This CDR3 reads CSARDVLEETQYF. Written as DNA, the CDR3 is TGCAGTGCTAGAGACGTCCTTGAAGAGACCCAGTACTTC.

The chain has TRBV11-2 and TRBJ2-7; the D call may be TRBD1 or TRBD2 (5 bases each). The CDR3 runs 13 residues. V lost 5 bases and J 4 bases, leaving 12 bases between the germline ends. Germline V lookup: CDR1 SGHAT, CDR2 FQNNGV. The CDR3 loop is CASSMGPKYEQYF. For the CDR3, the DNA is TGTGCCAGCAGCATGGGACCAAAGTACGAGCAGTACTTC.

This clonotype has only a few counts. The chain is built from TRBV12-5 and TRBJ1-2, with D perhaps matching TRBD1 (5 bases). V gave up 4 bases and J gave up 7 bases, with 22 bases separating them. Germline values: CDR1 LGHNT, CDR2 FRNRAP. This CDR3 comprises 16 residues. The CDR3 sequence is CASGSHPGPTSGGYTF. CDR3 bases: TGTGCTAGTGGTTCACACCCGGGACCGACGTCGGGTGGCTACACCTTC.

V usage is TRBV6-6 and J usage is TRBJ2-1; perhaps D is TRBD1 or TRBD2 (5 bases each). CDR3 length: 12 residues. Germline CDR1 is MNHNY and CDR2 is SVGAGI (reference sequence). Trimming cost V 4 bases and J 14 bases, with 15 bases left between them. CDR3: CASSSPKRGEFF. The DNA for the CDR3 is TGTGCCAGCAGTTCTCCGAAGAGGGGTGAGTTCTTC.

The chain is built from TRBV28 and TRBJ1-6; a possible D gene is TRBD1 (5 bases). There are 14 residues in the CDR3. Germline V gene data show CDR1 as MDHEN and CDR2 as SYDVKM. With 9 bases removed from V and 6 bases from J, the gap between germline ends came to 15 bases. CDR3 coding DNA: TGTGCCAGTAACGGACATCGCCTTAATTCACCCCTCCACTTT. Amino acid sequence: CASNGHRLNSPLHF.

The rearrangement links TRBV5-4 to TRBJ2-5, with 7 bases fitting TRBD1. The J call is in doubt because the DNA end fits TRBJ2-7 better. Germline V gives CDR1 SGHNT, CDR2 YYREEE (reference sequence). This CDR3 has 14 residues. The DNA of the CDR3 is TGTGCCAGCAGCTCCCGGGACAGACCCCTCGAGCAGTACTTC. As protein: CASSSRDRPLEQYF.

This clonotype was counted a few times. The chain carries TRBV5-1 and TRBJ2-5; D gene unclear. The last part of the DNA fits TRBJ2-1 better; the J call may be wrong. Germline V gene lookup returns CDR1 SGHRS and CDR2 YFSETQ. The CDR3 loop spans 14 amino acids. For the CDR3, the DNA is TGCGCCAGCAGCTTGGGGGATACGAACAATGAGCAGTTCTTC. It specifies CASSLGDTNNEQFF.

Worth noting for this clonotype: The junction departs from the called germline gene at one end, perhaps through a read error. V is TRBV29-1 and J is TRBJ2-3; possible D gene TRBD2, 5 bases. The CDR3 is made up of 14 amino acids. From germline, CDR1 is SQVTM and CDR2 ANQGSEA. The CDR3 nucleotides are TGCAGCGTTACCGGGATATCTATCACAGATGCGCAGTATTTT. This translates into CSVTGISITDAQYF.

This clonotype was counted only a few times. The rearrangement links TRBV19 to TRBJ2-1, with D unclear. With 7 bases removed from V and 7 bases from J, the gap between germline ends came to 14 bases. Germline V gives CDR1 LNHDA, CDR2 SQIVND (reference sequence). This CDR3 region has 13 residues. The CDR3 coding sequence is TGTGCCAGTACCGAAAACCGGGCAAATGAGCAGTTCTTC. Translating gives CASTENRANEQFF.

This sequence joins TRBV15 and TRBJ2-1; 10 bases map to TRBD1. The ends lost 6 bases at V and 4 bases at J; junction bases unmatched: 9. Germline-derived CDR1 and CDR2 are LNHNV and YYDKDF (reference sequence). The CDR3 has 16 amino acids. CDR3 nucleotides: TGTGCCACCAGAGCTCTGGACAGGGGGACTTACAATGAGCAGTTCTTC. It encodes CATRALDRGTYNEQFF.

V and J are TRBV6-1 and TRBJ2-5, with 7 positions matching TRBD1. The trim removed 7 bases at V and 4 bases at J, leaving 6 bases unmatched. In germline, CDR1 is MNHNS, CDR2 SASEGT. This CDR3 contains 13 residues. Written as DNA, the CDR3 is TGTGCCAGCAAGCTGACAGGGTCAGAGACCCAGTACTTC. Its translation: CASKLTGSETQYF.

The chain is built from TRBV19 and TRBJ1-1, with 7 bases aligning to TRBD1. The germline V gene has CDR1 LNHDA and CDR2 SQIVND (reference sequence). The CDR3 loop spans 13 amino acids. The V and J ends lost 0 bases and 11 bases, in that order; junction bases with no gene match: 6. CDR3 region: CASSIDRQGVAFF. The CDR3 region has the DNA TGTGCCAGTAGTATAGATAGGCAGGGGGTCGCTTTCTTT.

The chain links TRBV2 to TRBJ1-4, with D unclear. Deletions cut 7 bases from V and 7 bases from J, with 16 bases between. The CDR3 consists of 14 residues. Germline V gene data show CDR1 as SNHLY and CDR2 as FYNNEI. The CDR3 loop reads CASTFGGLGEKLFF. The CDR3 DNA reads TGTGCCAGCACGTTTGGTGGCCTTGGTGAAAAACTGTTTTTT.

V is TRBV9 and J is TRBJ1-3; 8 bases match TRBD1. Germline V lookup: CDR1 SGDLS, CDR2 YYNGEE. Germline trimming cut 7 bases from V and 2 bases from J; bases unmatched to any gene: 11. CDR3 length equals 16 residues. The CDR3 reads CASGPLGQGTGNTIYF. Here the CDR3 DNA reads TGTGCCAGCGGTCCGCTCGGACAGGGAACTGGAAACACCATATATTTT. The full variable domain, in which reference TRBV9 and TRBJ1-3 provide the parts outside the CDR3, is DSGVTQTPKHLITATGQRVTLRCSPRSGDLSVYWYQQSLDQGLQFLIQYYNGEERAKGNILERFSAQQFPDLHSELNLSSLELGDSALYFCASGPLGQGTGNTIYFGEGSWLTVV.

The CDR3 DNA is TGTGCCAGCAGTGCCGAGAGGACAGGGAGCACTGAAGCTTTCTTT. Encoded protein: CASSAERTGSTEAFF. The chain recombines TRBV6-1 with TRBJ1-1; 8 bases line up with TRBD1. Germline loops: CDR1 MNHNS, CDR2 SASEGT. The CDR3 has 15 residues. Trimming took 4 bases from V and 4 from J; bases not matched to a gene: 8.